This T cell receptor beta chain was recorded in a study of T cells in Graves' hyperthyroidism and ophthalmopathy. The table lists this clonotype with many counts. Its antigen remains unknown. Overall study results and limits: In blood, most of the thyroid clonotypes expanded above 0.001 were also present.

RNA transcripts served as the template for amplifying TCR beta CDR3 regions. A first-round RT-PCR of the TCR CDR3 used the HTBI primer set. TCRdb recomputed calls from the multiplex PCR reads with MiXCR, one row per CDR3 protein. This sample carries hundreds of thousands of distinct CDR3 sequences, around 14% of them seen once, and the ten largest clones take 32%. The study defined stable Graves' hyperthyroidism as no ophthalmopathy progression within 18 months. The patients, who ranged from 18 to 65 in age, presented with newly diagnosed hyperthyroidism lasting under 2 months. What was sequenced was blood. The TCR sequence derives from a woman in her twenties or thirties with Graves' hyperthyroidism.

The CDR3 DNA follows: TGTGCCAGCAGTACTCTCAGCGGAAGCTCCTACAATGAGCAGTTCTTC. Translation: CASSTLSGSSYNEQFF. The chain uses TRBV28 and TRBJ2-1; perhaps TRBD2 as D (5 bases). The CDR3 consists of 16 residues. With 5 bases removed from V and 0 bases from J, the gap between germline ends came to 14 bases. CDR1 is MDHEN, CDR2 SYDVKM, per germline. The full variable domain, with the rest looked up from reference TRBV28 and TRBJ2-1, is DVKVTQSSRYLVKRTGEKVFLECVQDMDHENMFWYRQDPGLGLRLIYFSYDVKMKEKGDIPEGYSVSREKKERFSLILESASTNQTSMYLCASSTLSGSSYNEQFFGPGTRLTVL.